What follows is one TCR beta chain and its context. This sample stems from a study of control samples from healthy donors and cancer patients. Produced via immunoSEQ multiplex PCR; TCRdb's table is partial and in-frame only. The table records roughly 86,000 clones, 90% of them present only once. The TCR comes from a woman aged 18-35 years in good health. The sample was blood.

Written as DNA, the CDR3 is TGTGCCAGTAAGAAGCGGGGGGATCGACCATCCGAGCAGTACTTC. Residues: CASKKRGDRPSEQYF. V gene TRBV19 combines with J gene TRBJ2-7; 9 bases fit TRBD2. This CDR3 has 15 residues. V shed 7 bases, J shed 6 bases, and the junction held 13 bases outside the gene matches. CDR1 is LNHDA, CDR2 SQIVND, per germline (reference sequence).